One and the same sample provided the 17 T cell receptor beta chains below, sequenced in a study of post-analysis software for immune sequencing data. Study results and limitations: Among several TRBV segments more frequent in patients than controls were TRBV5-6, TRBV5-1 and TRBV20-1.

The library was made from cDNA and included unique molecular identifiers. TCRdb reprocessed the PCR reads via MiXCR and lists one record per CDR3 protein. The sample gives 550,000 to 700,000 distinct CDR3 sequences, around 47% of which show up once; 1.5% to 2% is in the top ten. Their target antigens are unknown. The sequenced sample was blood. The receptors were sampled from a girl under 18 with multiple sclerosis.

The sample holds a few counts of this clonotype. This chain joins TRBV10-3 and TRBJ2-1; 8 nucleotides match TRBD2. This CDR3 has 15 amino acids. The germline CDR1 and CDR2 sequences are ENHRY and SYGVKD. Trimming removed 6 bases from V and 5 bases from J; junction bases left unmatched: 9. CDR3 coding DNA: TGTGCCATCAGCTATAAGCGGGAGTGGGACAATGAGCAGTTCTTC. It encodes CAISYKREWDNEQFF.

This clonotype was counted a few times. This chain connects TRBV5-6 to TRBJ2-1; possibly TRBD1 for D (6 bases). Germline V gene sequence: CDR1 SGHDT, CDR2 YYEEEE. This CDR3 spans 12 amino acids. Deletions cut 2 bases from V and 10 bases from J, with 10 bases between. The CDR3 nucleotides read TGTGCCAGCAGCTTCCCTGACAGGGAGCAGTTCTTC. This gives the protein CASSFPDREQFF.

This clonotype appeared a few times. The chain couples TRBV29-1 to TRBJ2-6, with D unresolved. In germline, CDR1 is SQVTM, CDR2 ANQGSEA. This CDR3 contains 13 residues. Trimming removed 4 bases from V and 4 bases from J, with 8 bases in between. The CDR3: CSVGQDGANVLTF. In DNA, the CDR3 is TGCAGCGTTGGCCAGGACGGGGCCAACGTCCTGACTTTC.

The rearrangement joins TRBV2 to TRBJ2-3, with TRBD2 matching over 7 bases. The CDR3 extends over 13 amino acids. After removal of 4 bases from V and 5 bases from J, the junction contained 3 bases not matched to a gene. CDR1 and CDR2 (germline): SNHLY, FYNNEI. The CDR3 DNA follows: TGTGCCAGCAGTGGGGAGGGGCTAGATACGCAGTATTTT. Protein product: CASSGEGLDTQYF.

J is TRBJ1-6 and V is TRBV7-9, with a weak D call TRBD1 (5 bases). The CDR3 is 15 amino acids. Germline CDR1 is SEHNR and CDR2 is FQNEAQ (reference sequence). Trimming cost V 1 base and J 7 bases, with 11 bases left between them. CDR3 nucleotide sequence: TGTGCCAGCAGCTTAGTAGGCCAGGGAAATTCACCCCTCCACTTT. Its translation: CASSLVGQGNSPLHF.

The chain recombines TRBV20-1 with TRBJ2-1; perhaps D is TRBD1 or TRBD2 (5 bases each). The germline V and J ends were trimmed by 5 bases and 10 bases, with 24 bases remaining between them. This CDR3 has 15 amino acids. CDR1 and CDR2 (germline): DFQATT, SNEGSKA (reference sequence). The CDR3 DNA reads TGCAGTGCTCTCCTCGGGGCGACCCAAGTCAGGGAGCAGTTCTTC. Its protein is CSALLGATQVREQFF.

The rearrangement joins TRBV6-6 to TRBJ1-1; unclear D gene. CDR1 and CDR2 (germline): MNHNY, SVGAGI (reference sequence). V lost 6 bases and J lost 0, with 8 bases in between. The CDR3 extends over 13 amino acids. The CDR3 coding sequence is TGTGCCAGCAGCCCCGCAGTGAACACTGAAGCTTTCTTT. This gives the protein CASSPAVNTEAFF.

This chain joins TRBV12-3 or TRBV12-4 and TRBJ2-6; TRBD2 might be the D (6 bases). V was pared by 6 bases and J by 1 base, with 19 bases between. The CDR3 consists of 18 residues. CDR3 bases: TGTGCCAGCAGAGATCGGGACTCCCGGAGGTCTGGGGCCAACGTCCTGACTTTC. Its protein is CASRDRDSRRSGANVLTF.

There are a few counts of this clonotype. The chain's CDR3 is CASSLQGALSVLTF. CDR3 DNA sequence: TGTGCCAGCAGTTTACAGGGGGCGCTGAGCGTCCTGACTTTC. V and J are TRBV12-3 or TRBV12-4 and TRBJ2-6, with 8 bases identical to TRBD1. The CDR3 extends over 14 amino acids. V was clipped by 2 bases and J by 12 bases; unmatched bases: 6.

V gene TRBV29-1 combines with J gene TRBJ1-1; 8 nucleotides agree with TRBD1. Germline V gene lookup returns CDR1 SQVTM and CDR2 ANQGSEA. The ends lost 4 bases at V and 4 bases at J; junction bases unmatched: 2. This CDR3 is 12 amino acids long. As DNA, the CDR3 is TGCAGCGTTGGGACAGGGTTCACTGAAGCTTTCTTT. It is translated as CSVGTGFTEAFF.

This clonotype appeared a few times. The V and J genes are TRBV14 and TRBJ2-1, with D tentatively TRBD1 (6 bases). Trimming shortened V by 4 bases and J by 8 bases, and 15 bases separated the two germline ends. The germline gives CDR1 SGHDN, CDR2 FVKESK. CDR3 size: 14 residues. The chain's CDR3 is CASSLTGIKYEQFF. CDR3 in DNA: TGTGCCAGCAGCCTGACAGGAATAAAGTATGAGCAGTTCTTC.

The chain uses TRBV6-2 or TRBV6-3 and TRBJ2-7; 7 positions match TRBD1. The ends lost 2 bases at V and 1 base at J; junction bases unmatched: 11. The CDR3 has 17 amino acids. The germline CDR1 and CDR2 sequences are MNHEY and SVGEGT. The CDR3 here is CASSYSSSGGFSYEQYF. CDR3 bases: TGTGCCAGCAGTTACAGCTCGTCAGGGGGTTTTTCCTACGAGCAGTACTTC.

A few counts support this clonotype. V and J are TRBV5-6 and TRBJ2-1; D is possibly TRBD1 (5 bases). Germline V gene sequence: CDR1 SGHDT, CDR2 YYEEEE. The CDR3 runs 17 residues. The germline V and J ends were trimmed by 0 bases and 1 base, with 14 bases remaining between them. The CDR3 sequence: CASSLVVGQGSYNEQFF. The CDR3 DNA follows: TGTGCCAGCAGCTTGGTAGTGGGCCAGGGATCCTACAATGAGCAGTTCTTC.

The chain combines TRBV5-1 with TRBJ2-3, with 8 nucleotides matching TRBD1. This CDR3 contains 15 residues. V lost 4 bases and J lost 7; bases outside the gene matches: 11. Germline V CDR1 and CDR2: SGHRS, YFSETQ. In DNA, the CDR3 is TGCGCCAGCAGCGCGGCAGGGGGCGCTTTTAATACGCAGTATTTT. Its protein is CASSAAGGAFNTQYF. Full variable domain (rest looked up from reference TRBV5-1 and TRBJ2-3): KAGVTQTPRYLIKTRGQQVTLSCSPISGHRSVSWYQQTPGQGLQFLFEYFSETQRNKGNFPGRFSGRQFSNSRSEMNVSTLELGDSALYLCASSAAGGAFNTQYFGPGTRLTVL.

The chain employs TRBV5-1 and TRBJ1-1; 11 bases map to TRBD1. Losses at the gene ends were 4 bases for V and 6 bases for J; bases not matched to a gene: 5. The germline V gene encodes CDR1 SGHRS and CDR2 YFSETQ. This CDR3 has 14 residues. The CDR3 DNA is TGCGCCAGCAGCCCGGCGGGACAGGGGGCTGAAGCTTTCTTT. This codes for CASSPAGQGAEAFF. Variable domain in full (rest from reference TRBV5-1 and TRBJ1-1): KAGVTQTPRYLIKTRGQQVTLSCSPISGHRSVSWYQQTPGQGLQFLFEYFSETQRNKGNFPGRFSGRQFSNSRSEMNVSTLELGDSALYLCASSPAGQGAEAFFGQGTRLTVV.

The chain links TRBV13 to TRBJ1-1; D gene ambiguous. Looked up from germline, CDR1 is PRHDT and CDR2 is FYEKMQ (reference sequence). The CDR3 length is 15 residues. V lost 1 base, J lost 5 bases, and 14 bases lay in between. The CDR3 loop reads CASSLEVPLKTEAFF. CDR3 DNA: TGTGCCAGCAGCTTAGAAGTTCCCCTCAAGACTGAAGCTTTCTTT.

This chain uses TRBV20-1 with TRBJ2-7; D is uncertain. V shed 6 bases and J shed 9 bases, with 15 bases lying between them. Germline V gene data show CDR1 as DFQATT and CDR2 as SNEGSKA (reference sequence). The CDR3 sequence is 11 residues long. CDR3 coding DNA: TGCAGTGCCACCCTGGGCCTGTGGCAGTACTTC. This sequence encodes CSATLGLWQYF.